Below, 26 T cell receptor beta chains from the same sample are listed, as sequenced in a study of response to subunit inactivated influenza vaccine. TCRdb ran MiXCR on the RT-PCR reads and lists one entry per CDR3 protein. This sample has a few hundred thousand distinct CDR3 sequences, with less than 15% found just once. Source: PBMCs from blood, taken roughly 12 days after vaccination. These receptors originate from a man aged 50 or older who received an inactivated influenza vaccine.

This clonotype turned up a few times. The chain recombines TRBV7-2 with TRBJ1-2; D not resolved. V lost 3 bases to trimming and J lost 7 bases, with 9 bases between them. The V gene's germline CDR1 is SGHTA and CDR2 FQGNSA. The CDR3 runs 12 residues. The CDR3 spells CASSLELGGYTF. The CDR3, as DNA: TGTGCCAGCAGCTTGGAACTTGGTGGCTACACCTTC.

This clonotype was observed a handful of times. This chain links TRBV20-1 with TRBJ2-7; D ambiguous. Germline-derived CDR1 and CDR2 are DFQATT and SNEGSKA (reference sequence). Trimming removed 2 bases at V and 2 bases at J, with 7 bases between. The CDR3 extends over 12 amino acids. CDR3 coding DNA: TGCAGTGCTAGATGGGCCACCTACGAGCAGTACTTC. Protein product: CSARWATYEQYF.

CDR3 nucleotides: TGTGCCAGCAGGTTCGGTAACGCTGGAAAACTGTTTTTT. Its protein is CASRFGNAGKLFF. The chain recombines TRBV27 with TRBJ1-4; D call uncertain. The germline V and J ends were trimmed by 6 bases and 10 bases, with 15 bases remaining between them. The CDR3 consists of 13 residues. Germline V gene sequence: CDR1 MNHEY, CDR2 SMNVEV (reference sequence).

There are a few counts of this clonotype. CDR3 in DNA: TGTGCCAGCAGCCACTCCACGGTCCAGGGTGGGTATGGCTACACCTTC. Protein product: CASSHSTVQGGYGYTF. The chain is built from TRBV14 and TRBJ1-2, with D possibly TRBD1 on 5 matching bases. Germline-derived CDR1 and CDR2 are SGHDN and FVKESK. This CDR3 has 16 residues. V was cut by 3 bases and J by 5 bases, with 19 bases left in between. The entire variable domain, with the rest obtained from reference TRBV14 and TRBJ1-2, is as follows: EAGVTQFPSHSVIEKGQTVTLRCDPISGHDNLYWYRRVMGKEIKFLLHFVKESKQDESGMPNNRFLAERTGGTYSTLKVQPAELEDSGVYFCASSHSTVQGGYGYTFGSGTRLTVV.

The genes are TRBV5-5 and TRBJ1-1; no reliable D call. The germline V gene encodes CDR1 SGHKS and CDR2 YYEKEE (reference sequence). Deletions cut 4 bases from V and 4 bases from J, with 17 bases between. The CDR3 loop spans 15 amino acids. The CDR3 protein is CASSDPLRVVTEAFF. The DNA for the CDR3 is TGTGCCAGCAGCGATCCCCTTAGGGTGGTCACTGAAGCTTTCTTT.

This clonotype was picked up many times. The gene calls are TRBV5-1 and TRBJ2-1; 10 bases agree with TRBD1. CDR3 length: 16 residues. The germline V gene has CDR1 SGHRS and CDR2 YFSETQ. V was clipped by 5 bases and J by 3 bases; unmatched bases: 8. The CDR3 reads CASSGDRGNLYNEQFF. CDR3 nucleotide sequence: TGCGCCAGCAGTGGGGACAGGGGAAACCTCTACAATGAGCAGTTCTTC.

This clonotype was recorded once. The gene calls are TRBV20-1 and TRBJ2-7; 8 bases are a match to TRBD2. The germline gives CDR1 DFQATT, CDR2 SNEGSKA (reference sequence). The V and J ends lost 0 bases and 4 bases, in that order; junction bases with no gene match: 5. The CDR3 consists of 14 residues. CDR3 amino acids: CSARDEGGRYEQYF. CDR3 coding DNA: TGCAGTGCTAGAGATGAGGGCGGGAGGTACGAGCAGTACTTC.

This clonotype was observed a few times. V and J are TRBV5-5 and TRBJ2-7; D not certain. This CDR3 is 16 amino acids long. Trimming removed 1 base from V and 0 bases from J, with 14 bases in between. The germline gives CDR1 SGHKS, CDR2 YYEKEE (reference sequence). CDR3 sequence reads: CASSLSRNRISYEQYF. The CDR3 DNA sequence: TGTGCCAGCAGCTTGAGTCGTAACCGGATCTCCTACGAGCAGTACTTC.

CDR3: CASSRGQGQTGELFF. The CDR3 nucleotides read TGTGCCAGCAGCAGAGGACAGGGTCAGACCGGGGAGCTGTTTTTT. The rearrangement links TRBV13 to TRBJ2-2, with TRBD1 matching 8 bases. The junction had 7 bases not matched to a gene; V was cut back by 5 bases and J by 5 bases. Per germline, CDR1 PRHDT and CDR2 FYEKMQ (reference sequence). The CDR3 has 15 residues. The full variable domain, in which reference TRBV13 and TRBJ2-2 provide the parts outside the CDR3, is AAGVIQSPRHLIKEKRETATLKCYPIPRHDTVYWYQQGPGQDPQFLISFYEKMQSDKGSIPDRFSAQQFSDYHSELNMSSLELGDSALYFCASSRGQGQTGELFFGEGSRLTVL.

This rearrangement joins TRBV5-1 to TRBJ2-7; tentatively, D is TRBD1 (6 bases). The CDR3 runs to 12 residues. Trimming stripped 4 bases from V and 5 bases from J, with 10 bases between. Germline CDR1 SGHRS, CDR2 YFSETQ. The chain's CDR3 is CASSTTGNEQYF. The CDR3 bases are TGCGCCAGCAGCACCACAGGGAACGAGCAGTACTTC.

This clonotype was counted between two and nine times. J is TRBJ2-7 and V is TRBV5-6, with TRBD2 matching over 9 bases. This CDR3 contains 16 residues. CDR1 and CDR2 from the germline V gene are SGHDT and YYEEEE. Trimming took 4 bases from V and 3 from J; bases not matched to a gene: 11. DNA of the CDR3: TGTGCCAGCAGCAGTACCGGGACTAGCTGGGGCTACGAGCAGTACTTC. This sequence encodes CASSSTGTSWGYEQYF.

Only a few counts were recorded for this clonotype. This sequence joins TRBV6-1 and TRBJ1-1, with D possibly TRBD1 on 6 matching bases. Trimming took 1 base from V and 7 from J, leaving 16 bases between them. Germline V gene sequence: CDR1 MNHNS, CDR2 SASEGT. This CDR3 region has 15 residues. CDR3 DNA: TGTGCCAGCAGTGAAGATAACAGGGAGTGGAATGAAGCTTTCTTT. Its protein is CASSEDNREWNEAFF.

The V call is TRBV5-5, the J call TRBJ2-7; unclear D gene. CDR3 size: 15 residues. Germline lookup yields CDR1 SGHKS and CDR2 YYEKEE (reference sequence). Deletions cut 0 bases from V and 0 bases from J, with 10 bases between. CDR3 in DNA: TGTGCCAGCAGCTTGGCCGACTCTCTCTCCTACGAGCAGTACTTC. Protein product: CASSLADSLSYEQYF.

The chain couples TRBV29-1 to TRBJ2-3; 8 bases fit TRBD2. The germline CDR1 and CDR2 sequences are SQVTM and ANQGSEA. V lost 4 bases to trimming and J lost 5 bases; unmatched junction nucleotides: 8. The CDR3 sequence is 14 residues long. The CDR3 nucleotides are TGCAGCGTTGGCCCAGCGGGAGCTAAAGATACGCAGTATTTT. It encodes CSVGPAGAKDTQYF.

V and J are TRBV18 and TRBJ2-7; 15 nucleotides line up with TRBD2. The V segment lost 2 bases and the J segment 3 bases; nucleotides outside the gene matches: 5. The CDR3 consists of 17 residues. Per the germline V gene, CDR1 is KGHSH and CDR2 is LQKENI. The CDR3 coding sequence is TGTGCCAGCTCACCAGGACTAGCGGGAGGGCGTTTCTACGAGCAGTACTTC. Translating gives CASSPGLAGGRFYEQYF.

CDR3 sequence reads: CASSLDSGDGETQYF. Here the CDR3 DNA reads TGTGCCAGCAGTTTAGATAGCGGGGACGGAGAGACCCAGTACTTC. V is TRBV12-3 or TRBV12-4 and J is TRBJ2-5, with TRBD2 identical over 8 bases. CDR3 length: 15 residues. Trimming took 1 base from V and 4 from J; bases not matched to a gene: 5.

The J gene is TRBJ2-1, the V gene TRBV5-1; 10 nucleotides line up with TRBD2. V lost 2 bases to trimming and J lost 8 bases; unmatched junction nucleotides: 10. The length of the CDR3 is 16 residues. Germline V gene data show CDR1 as SGHRS and CDR2 as YFSETQ. The CDR3 here is CASSFLGTSASDEQFF. The CDR3 coding sequence is TGCGCCAGCAGCTTCCTCGGGACTAGCGCGAGCGATGAGCAGTTCTTC.

This chain uses TRBV13 with TRBJ2-7; TRBD2 matches at 8 bases. V shed 3 bases and J 3 bases; nucleotides not matched to a gene: 4. The CDR3 totals 14 residues. Germline V gene data show CDR1 as PRHDT and CDR2 as FYEKMQ (reference sequence). The CDR3 region is CASSLTSEGYEQYF. Here the CDR3 DNA reads TGTGCCAGCAGCTTGACTAGCGAGGGCTACGAGCAGTACTTC.

The V gene is TRBV4-3, the J gene TRBJ2-3; D remains unclear. Trimming cost V 0 bases and J 5 bases, with 6 bases left between them. The germline CDR1 and CDR2 sequences are LGHNA and YSLEER. CDR3 size: 13 residues. The CDR3 here is CASSQDLGDTQYF. The CDR3, as DNA: TGCGCCAGCAGCCAAGATCTAGGAGATACGCAGTATTTT.

In its sample, this clonotype was seen a few times. The rearrangement joins TRBV3-1 to TRBJ2-1, with D hard to call. This CDR3 has 14 residues. Germline V gene data show CDR1 as LGHDT and CDR2 as YNNKEL (reference sequence). Trimming stripped 0 bases from V and 6 bases from J, with 9 bases between. The CDR3 DNA is TGTGCCAGCAGCCAAGAATGGAACGGCAATGAGCAGTTCTTC. It encodes CASSQEWNGNEQFF.

The rearrangement uses TRBV4-2 and TRBJ2-7; TRBD1 or TRBD2 may be the D gene (5 bases each). Germline V lookup: CDR1 LGHNA, CDR2 YNFKEQ. This CDR3 spans 16 amino acids. V lost 0 bases and J lost 2, with 14 bases in between. The CDR3 DNA sequence: TGTGCCAGCAGCCAAGATCTAATCGGGGCGCCCTACGAGCAGTACTTC. This codes for CASSQDLIGAPYEQYF.

In this sample, this clonotype turned up a few times. The chain joins TRBV29-1 to TRBJ2-5; 8 bases fit TRBD2. CDR1 SQVTM and CDR2 ANQGSEA come from the germline V gene. The junction had 9 bases not matched to a gene; V was cut back by 7 bases and J by 5 bases. The CDR3 runs to 13 residues. For the CDR3, the DNA is TGCAGCGGGAACCCCAGCGGGAGCGAGACCCAGTACTTC. Translating gives CSGNPSGSETQYF.

Only a few counts were recorded for this clonotype. The chain has TRBV2 and TRBJ2-7; perhaps TRBD1 as D (5 bases). Germline values: CDR1 SNHLY, CDR2 FYNNEI. This CDR3 has 15 residues. Trimming shortened V by 2 bases and J by 0 bases, and 11 bases separated the two germline ends. The CDR3 DNA reads TGTGCCAGCAGTGAATGGGGCGGCTCCTCCTACGAGCAGTACTTC. As protein: CASSEWGGSSYEQYF.

The chain recombines TRBV24-1 with TRBJ2-1, with 7 bases matching TRBD2. Per germline, CDR1 KGHDR and CDR2 SFDVKD. The J segment lost 12 bases and the V segment lost 3 bases, leaving 10 bases of the junction unmatched. CDR3 length: 14 residues. The CDR3: CATSDKTSVGRQFF. CDR3 coding DNA: TGTGCCACCAGTGATAAAACTAGCGTAGGAAGGCAGTTCTTC.

This clonotype was seen a handful of times. The chain combines TRBV15 with TRBJ2-5; 14 nucleotides match TRBD2. Germline V gives CDR1 LNHNV, CDR2 YYDKDF (reference sequence). This CDR3 has 20 residues. J gave up 2 bases and V 1 base, and 12 bases lay outside the gene matches. CDR3 amino acids: CATSRAGLAGGHGRQETQYF. CDR3 sequence (DNA): TGTGCCACCAGCAGAGCCGGACTAGCGGGGGGTCACGGAAGACAAGAGACCCAGTACTTC.

This clonotype was seen only a few times. V is TRBV15 and J is TRBJ2-2, with no clear D. V lost 0 bases and J 6 bases, leaving 8 bases between the germline ends. The CDR3 extends over 14 amino acids. Germline values: CDR1 LNHNV, CDR2 YYDKDF (reference sequence). This chain's CDR3 is CATSRDLRAGELFF. The CDR3 bases are TGTGCCACCAGCAGAGATTTACGGGCCGGGGAGCTGTTTTTT.